This paragraph reports one TCR beta chain. This clone came up once. Its antigen is still unknown. Base qualities are not provided; no much larger clone lies one nucleotide away. This sample was taken from a study of monozygotic twins with cystic fibrosis (dated by TCRdb to the early 2020s). The study in broad terms: Barcoded libraries were made from three micrograms of fragmented DNA using about 14 PCR cycles. On the day blood was drawn, the twins' weight-for-height and FEVPerc (FEV1 disease centile) were ranked against those of the 1,060 cohort participants. Data for three of the twin pairs had previously been reported in another context. TCR beta repertoires were compared within and between 16 monozygotic twin pairs with cystic fibrosis so that genetic influence on V and J gene usage could be assessed. Made up mostly of children and adolescents, the cohort included ten female and six male twin pairs ranging in age from about 2.0 to 40 years, with a median of around 9 years.

Including the terminal cysteine and phenylalanine, the CDR3 comprises 19 residues. Only the CDR3 region is kept as DNA, spanning 57 bases read in frame from base 1. From a lookup of the germline V gene (reference sequence), CDR1 and CDR2 are SEHNR and FQNEAQ. Trimming costs V 5 bases and J 0 bases, and their ends lie 25 bases apart. Study-wide conclusions, independent of this receptor: Nucleotide-identical clonotype sharing was significantly higher within monozygotic CF twin pairs than between unrelated CF individuals (P = 0.000026, Mann-Whitney). No association turned up between shared CDR3 numbers and age, concordance or disease severity, and the cohort was small. In 13 of 16 pairs, V gene usage most closely resembled the co-twin's, and the same held for J usage in 8 of 16 pairs, a pattern suggesting genetic constraints. Simpson clonality was generally low (median approximately 0.01), which suggests a naive-dominated repertoire, and clonality was higher in the most severely affected patients.

The twin pairs came from the European Cystic Fibrosis Twin and Sibling Study Cohort, a cohort that recruited patients from 150 to 200 CF clinics across 14 European countries. Both zygosity and CFTR genotype were checked in-house, and zygosity was tested with multiplex PCR across nine short tandem repeat loci. Peripheral blood was taken from each twin, and clinical parameters were recorded on the day of blood sampling. Phenol/chloroform extraction was used to isolate genomic DNA from peripheral blood cells, and the DNA was then kept in TE buffer at 4 degrees C. Following the manufacturer's instructions, TCR beta CDR3 regions were amplified by multiplex PCR with the immunoSEQ immune profiling system. An Illumina NextSeq system was used for sequencing. The authors' pipeline ran thus. The immunoSEQ Analyzer platform handled processing of the sequence data, and clonality was calculated by taking the square root of Simpson's index of productive rearrangements. Jensen-Shannon distance served as the measure of similarity in V and J usage, while OLGA was used to compute CDR3 generation probabilities. Shared CDR3 sequences were searched in the immuneACCESS database (August 2020) and in VDJdb (December 2020). TCRdb limited this immuneACCESS table to in-frame rearrangements with V and J called. A share of clones is missing; checked studies link under half to unresolved V genes, and the rest is unexplained. V and J calls plus clone size are reproduced from that table; the DNA served to infer D and trimming. The sample contains 30,000 to 40,000 clones, 85% to 95% of them found a single time. The ten largest clones capture under 0.25% of the sample.

The source of this sequence is a boy between 2 and 15 years old with cystic fibrosis. The chain is assembled from TRBV7-9 and TRBJ1-2; matching of 5 bases hints at TRBD1 as the D gene. Sequenced sample: blood. DNA sequence: TGTGCCAGCAGCCACCGGGTACAGGAGCCCCATGAAGCTAACTATGGCTACACCTTC. Its coded protein is CASSHRVQEPHEANYGYTF. The entire variable domain, with the stretches around the CDR3 drawn from the reference TRBV7-9 and TRBJ1-2 proteins, is DTGVSQNPRHKITKRGQNVTFRCDPISEHNRLYWYRQTLGQGPEFLTYFQNEAQLEKSRLLSDRFSAERPKGSFSTLEIQRTEQGDSAMYLCASSHRVQEPHEANYGYTFGSGTRLTVV.